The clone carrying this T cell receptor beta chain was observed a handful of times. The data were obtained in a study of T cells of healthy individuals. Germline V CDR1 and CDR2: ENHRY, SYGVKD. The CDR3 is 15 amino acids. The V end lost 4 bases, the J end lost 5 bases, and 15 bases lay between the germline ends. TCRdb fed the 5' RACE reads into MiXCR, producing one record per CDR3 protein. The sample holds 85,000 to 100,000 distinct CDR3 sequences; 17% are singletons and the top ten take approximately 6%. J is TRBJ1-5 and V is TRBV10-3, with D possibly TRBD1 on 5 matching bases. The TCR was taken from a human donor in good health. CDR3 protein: CAISARGVGDQPQHF. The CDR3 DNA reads TGTGCCATCAGTGCCAGAGGGGTTGGGGATCAGCCCCAGCATTTT.